Included here is one TCR beta chain sequence, with context. This specimen belongs to a study of blood T cells in healthy people across ages. Germline V gene data show CDR1 as SGHRS and CDR2 as YFSETQ. J lost 3 bases, V lost 0 bases, and 7 bases had no gene match. The CDR3 loop spans 16 amino acids. Alongside a J-beta primer mix, a sample-barcoded 5' primer served in a second PCR lasting about 6 to 12 cycles. TCRdb re-called the 5' RACE reads through MiXCR, storing one row per CDR3 protein. The profile covers 650,000 to 950,000 distinct CDR3 sequences, with 40% to 50% appearing a single time and about 21% taken by the ten largest.

Sequenced: blood. The clonotype was recovered from a man aged 55 to 70 in good health. This sequence joins TRBV5-1 and TRBJ2-7; 9 positions agree with TRBD1. CDR3 DNA sequence: TGCGCCAGCAGCTTGGTTCCCGGGACAGGGAGCTACGAGCAGTACTTC. It yields the protein CASSLVPGTGSYEQYF. Looking up the rest from reference TRBV5-1 and TRBJ2-7 gives the full variable domain: KAGVTQTPRYLIKTRGQQVTLSCSPISGHRSVSWYQQTPGQGLQFLFEYFSETQRNKGNFPGRFSGRQFSNSRSEMNVSTLELGDSALYLCASSLVPGTGSYEQYFGPGTRLTVT.